Described below is a single T cell receptor (beta chain) sequence and its context. Its specificity is not known. Germline V gives CDR1 PRHDT, CDR2 FYEKMQ (reference sequence). This CDR3 contains 12 residues. V lost 8 bases and J 2 bases, leaving 7 bases between the germline ends. The data were produced by immunoSEQ multiplex PCR, yet TCRdb's version contains in-frame clones alone and is incomplete. Counted here are approximately 130,000 clones, 80% to 95% occurring once; the ten biggest clones make up approximately 1.2%. The data originate from a study of T cell responses to AZD1222 COVID-19 vaccine. The study, taken as a whole, reports: Clonal diversity may have been underestimated, and the donors were mostly white British, with more females than males. When two AZD1222 doses had been given, Spike-specific TCR breadth and depth rose. Within unmutated variant regions lay the reported targets of nearly half of spike-specific TCRs. Among those given AZD1222, only 6 or 7 were seropositive at baseline.

The receptor's source is an adult who received the AZD1222 COVID-19 vaccine. The V call is TRBV13, the J call TRBJ1-5; D gene unclear. The source material was peripheral blood, sampled 28 days after the second AZD1222 dose. The CDR3 nucleotides read TGTGCCAGCGGAGCGGGCAATCAGCCCCAGCATTTT. Residues: CASGAGNQPQHF.